The TCR beta chain described here comes from a study of T cell responses to AZD1222 COVID-19 vaccine. The study's findings and limits: Breadth and depth of Spike-specific TCRs rose after two AZD1222 doses. The sample set comprised mostly white British donors with more females, and clonal diversity was possibly underestimated.

Looked up from germline, CDR1 is MNHNS and CDR2 is SASEGT. V dropped 3 bases and J dropped 0; count of bases not matched to a gene: 3. The CDR3 spans 17 residues. The data were produced by immunoSEQ multiplex PCR, yet TCRdb's version contains in-frame clones alone and is incomplete. The sample records approximately 200,000 clones, about nine tenths being singletons. In the case of this clone: Its matching antigen is unknown.

The TCR comes from an adult who received the AZD1222 COVID-19 vaccine. V usage is TRBV6-1 and J usage is TRBJ2-3, with 13 bases fitting TRBD2. Sample: peripheral blood, taken 28 days after the second AZD1222 dose. This chain's CDR3 is CASSEGLAGTSTDTQYF. Here the CDR3 DNA reads TGTGCCAGCAGTGAGGGACTAGCGGGGACTAGCACAGATACGCAGTATTTT.